This T cell receptor (beta chain) is drawn from a study of T-cell reconstitution after alpha-beta-depleted transplantation in children. Findings and caveats of the study: Where some patients showed high TCRbeta diversity at day 60, it came from recipient T cells and thymic progenitors that had survived. Expanded clones from the graft, numbering several hundred, reportedly supplied alpha-beta T cells about two months after transplant. T-cell counts and diversity at one year following transplant were attributed mainly to newly produced T cells.

This CDR3 comprises 14 residues. The germline gives CDR1 SGHRS, CDR2 YFSETQ. The V end lost 4 bases, the J end lost 6 bases, and 13 bases lay between the germline ends. During its preparation, the TCRbeta library received unique molecular identifiers. TCRdb re-called the PCR reads with MiXCR, one entry per CDR3 protein. The sample has some 550,000 distinct CDR3 sequences, 20% to 25% seen once. At least ten counts were recorded for this clonotype. Its antigen is undetermined. The source is a boy under two years old who had a stem cell transplant for acute myeloid leukemia, so the T cells may come from the graft donor. This chain uses TRBV5-1 with TRBJ2-2, with D maybe TRBD1 (5 bases). Here the sequenced sample was PBMCs, mostly from graft donor cells, taken 360 days after TCRalphabeta/CD19-depleted stem cell transplant. The DNA for the CDR3 is TGCGCCAGCAGCACGGACATCGGTCCCGGGGAGCTGTTTTTT. This translates into CASSTDIGPGELFF. Variable domain in full (rest from reference TRBV5-1 and TRBJ2-2): KAGVTQTPRYLIKTRGQQVTLSCSPISGHRSVSWYQQTPGQGLQFLFEYFSETQRNKGNFPGRFSGRQFSNSRSEMNVSTLELGDSALYLCASSTDIGPGELFFGEGSRLTVL.